A selection of T cell receptor beta chains follows, all from one sample in a study of blood T cell repertoires in COVID-19. This table comes from immunoSEQ multiplex PCR, and its TCRdb copy is limited to in-frame clones, with some not included. The sample lists around 91,000 clones, 75% to 90% occurring once. What was sequenced was peripheral blood. All receptors come from an older man with acute or convalescent COVID-19. CDR3s include the opening cysteine and the closing phenylalanine or tryptophan. The order of the fields is J gene, V gene, clone size, D gene, CDR3 protein, CDR3 DNA. D genes are given only for firm matches. The size of a clone is reported for some rows only, either as once, few or many, or as a class for expanded clones.

J gene: TRBJ2-7
V gene: TRBV19
clone size: once
D gene: NA
CDR3 protein: CASSTYSDSSSYEQYF
CDR3 DNA: TGTGCCAGTAGTACTTACTCGGACAGCAGCTCCTACGAGCAGTACTTC

J gene: TRBJ2-2
V gene: TRBV30
clone size: NA
D gene: TRBD2
CDR3 protein: CAWTSGSGAGELFF
CDR3 DNA: TGTGCCTGGACTAGCGGGAGTGGGGCCGGGGAGCTGTTTTTT

J gene: TRBJ2-3
V gene: TRBV27
clone size: NA
D gene: TRBD2
CDR3 protein: CASSLFSGASTDTQYF
CDR3 DNA: TGTGCCAGCAGTTTATTTAGCGGGGCTAGCACAGATACGCAGTATTTT

J gene: TRBJ1-5
V gene: TRBV12-3/TRBV12-4
clone size: NA
D gene: TRBD1
CDR3 protein: CASSPTGYQPQHF
CDR3 DNA: TGTGCCAGCAGCCCGACAGGGTATCAGCCCCAGCATTTT

J gene: TRBJ1-3
V gene: TRBV29-1
clone size: NA
D gene: NA
CDR3 protein: CSVGWGAGNTIYF
CDR3 DNA: TGCAGCGTTGGTTGGGGCGCTGGAAACACCATATATTTT

J gene: TRBJ1-4
V gene: TRBV5-1
clone size: NA
D gene: NA
CDR3 protein: CASSLDGRSNEKLFF
CDR3 DNA: TGCGCCAGCAGCTTGGACGGTCGTAGTAATGAAAAACTGTTTTTT

J gene: TRBJ2-1
V gene: TRBV7-3
clone size: few
D gene: NA
CDR3 protein: CASSSGLPNNEQFF
CDR3 DNA: TGTGCCAGCAGCTCTGGACTACCAAACAATGAGCAGTTCTTC

J gene: TRBJ2-6
V gene: TRBV18
clone size: NA
D gene: NA
CDR3 protein: CASSPSPGQVNSGANVLTF
CDR3 DNA: TGTGCCAGCTCACCTAGCCCGGGACAAGTGAACTCTGGGGCCAACGTCCTGACTTTC

J gene: TRBJ2-3
V gene: TRBV6-5
clone size: NA
D gene: NA
CDR3 protein: CASKRTTTDTQYF
CDR3 DNA: TGTGCCAGCAAGCGTACGACCACAGATACGCAGTATTTT

J gene: TRBJ2-7
V gene: TRBV3-1/TRBV3-2
clone size: NA
D gene: NA
CDR3 protein: CASSKGREYEQYF
CDR3 DNA: TGTGCCAGCAGCAAAGGGAGAGAATACGAGCAGTACTTC

J gene: TRBJ2-3
V gene: TRBV6-4
clone size: NA
D gene: TRBD2
CDR3 protein: CASSDAGGRDTQYF
CDR3 DNA: TGTGCCAGCAGTGACGCGGGAGGCAGAGATACGCAGTATTTT

J gene: TRBJ1-5
V gene: TRBV7-8
clone size: NA
D gene: NA
CDR3 protein: CASSSTGGISNQPQHF
CDR3 DNA: TGTGCCAGCAGCTCCACGGGGGGAATAAGCAATCAGCCCCAGCATTTT

J gene: TRBJ1-5
V gene: TRBV19
clone size: NA
D gene: TRBD1
CDR3 protein: CASRGTGIGNQPQHF
CDR3 DNA: TGTGCCAGTAGAGGGACAGGGATCGGCAATCAGCCCCAGCATTTT

J gene: TRBJ1-5
V gene: TRBV7-2
clone size: NA
D gene: NA
CDR3 protein: CASSKQGQPQHF
CDR3 DNA: TGTGCCAGCAGCAAACAGGGCCAGCCCCAGCATTTT

J gene: TRBJ2-7
V gene: TRBV5-1
clone size: NA
D gene: TRBD2
CDR3 protein: CASSLAGGGPYEQYF
CDR3 DNA: TGCGCCAGCAGCTTAGCGGGAGGGGGGCCCTACGAGCAGTACTTC

J gene: TRBJ2-7
V gene: TRBV28
clone size: NA
D gene: TRBD1
CDR3 protein: CASTGGTGFYEQYF
CDR3 DNA: TGTGCCAGCACCGGAGGGACAGGGTTCTACGAGCAGTACTTC

J gene: TRBJ1-5
V gene: TRBV28
clone size: few
D gene: NA
CDR3 protein: CASSPRQRNQPQHF
CDR3 DNA: TGTGCCAGCAGTCCCAGACAGAGAAATCAGCCCCAGCATTTT

J gene: TRBJ2-3
V gene: TRBV19
clone size: NA
D gene: NA
CDR3 protein: CASSIPLADTQYF
CDR3 DNA: TGTGCCAGTAGTATACCCCTAGCAGATACGCAGTATTTT

J gene: TRBJ1-1
V gene: TRBV15
clone size: few
D gene: TRBD1
CDR3 protein: CATSREVGTGALGTEAFF
CDR3 DNA: TGTGCCACCAGCAGAGAGGTCGGGACAGGGGCGTTGGGCACTGAAGCTTTCTTT

J gene: TRBJ1-6
V gene: TRBV30
clone size: NA
D gene: NA
CDR3 protein: CAWSVGEGSPLHF
CDR3 DNA: TGTGCCTGGAGTGTAGGGGAAGGTTCACCCCTCCACTTT

J gene: TRBJ1-1
V gene: TRBV6-1
clone size: once
D gene: NA
CDR3 protein: CASSDRGNTEAFF
CDR3 DNA: TGTGCCAGCAGTGACAGGGGAAACACTGAAGCTTTCTTT

J gene: TRBJ1-2
V gene: TRBV24-1
clone size: NA
D gene: NA
CDR3 protein: CATSDSARGYGYTF
CDR3 DNA: TGTGCCACCAGTGATTCCGCCAGGGGATATGGCTACACCTTC

J gene: TRBJ2-1
V gene: TRBV15
clone size: NA
D gene: NA
CDR3 protein: CATSRDDSQLTNEQFF
CDR3 DNA: TGTGCCACCAGCAGAGATGACAGCCAGCTAACCAATGAGCAGTTCTTC

J gene: TRBJ1-2
V gene: TRBV6-5
clone size: NA
D gene: NA
CDR3 protein: CASSPEGGGNYGYTF
CDR3 DNA: TGTGCCAGCAGTCCTGAGGGCGGAGGTAACTATGGCTACACCTTC

J gene: TRBJ1-3
V gene: TRBV2
clone size: NA
D gene: NA
CDR3 protein: CASSGSGGVLGNTIYF
CDR3 DNA: TGTGCCAGCAGTGGAAGCGGGGGAGTTCTTGGAAACACCATATATTTT

J gene: TRBJ1-2
V gene: TRBV6-1
clone size: NA
D gene: NA
CDR3 protein: CASSELRTNYGYTF
CDR3 DNA: TGTGCCAGCAGTGAACTGAGGACTAACTATGGCTACACCTTC

J gene: TRBJ1-5
V gene: TRBV28
clone size: NA
D gene: TRBD1
CDR3 protein: CASSLQGANQPQHF
CDR3 DNA: TGTGCCAGCAGCCTTCAGGGGGCGAATCAGCCCCAGCATTTT

J gene: TRBJ2-3
V gene: TRBV15
clone size: once
D gene: TRBD2
CDR3 protein: CATSHDIAGGPMSTQYF
CDR3 DNA: TGTGCCACCAGCCATGATATAGCGGGAGGGCCAATGAGTACGCAGTATTTT

J gene: TRBJ2-2
V gene: TRBV6-2/TRBV6-3
clone size: NA
D gene: NA
CDR3 protein: CASSTGTGELFF
CDR3 DNA: TGTGCCAGCAGCACCGGCACCGGGGAGCTGTTTTTT

J gene: TRBJ1-4
V gene: TRBV5-1
clone size: once
D gene: NA
CDR3 protein: CASSLTGSTNEKLFF
CDR3 DNA: TGCGCCAGCAGCCTCACAGGGTCAACTAATGAAAAACTGTTTTTT

J gene: TRBJ1-4
V gene: TRBV6-5
clone size: NA
D gene: NA
CDR3 protein: CASSYRSSTNEKLFF
CDR3 DNA: TGTGCCAGCAGTTACCGGTCCTCAACTAATGAAAAACTGTTTTTT

J gene: TRBJ1-3
V gene: TRBV5-1
clone size: NA
D gene: NA
CDR3 protein: CASSPAGLDSGNTIYF
CDR3 DNA: TGCGCCAGCAGCCCCGCGGGGCTCGACTCTGGAAACACCATATATTTT

J gene: TRBJ1-5
V gene: TRBV6-5
clone size: NA
D gene: TRBD1
CDR3 protein: CASRQGAYSNQPQHF
CDR3 DNA: TGTGCCAGCAGGCAGGGGGCTTATAGCAATCAGCCCCAGCATTTT

J gene: TRBJ1-5
V gene: TRBV4-2
clone size: NA
D gene: NA
CDR3 protein: CASSPRGGSQPQHF
CDR3 DNA: TGTGCCAGCAGCCCACGCGGGGGGAGCCAGCCCCAGCATTTT

J gene: TRBJ2-7
V gene: TRBV10-3
clone size: NA
D gene: NA
CDR3 protein: CAISAGVPYEQYF
CDR3 DNA: TGTGCCATCAGTGCCGGGGTCCCCTACGAGCAGTACTTC

J gene: TRBJ2-1
V gene: TRBV24-1
clone size: NA
D gene: NA
CDR3 protein: CATSDLELAGNEQFF
CDR3 DNA: TGTGCCACCAGTGATTTGGAACTAGCCGGCAATGAGCAGTTCTTC

J gene: TRBJ1-5
V gene: TRBV7-9
clone size: NA
D gene: TRBD1
CDR3 protein: CASSPPGQAGRAQHF
CDR3 DNA: TGTGCCAGCAGCCCCCCGGGACAGGCGGGTAGAGCCCAGCATTTT

J gene: TRBJ1-4
V gene: TRBV15
clone size: NA
D gene: TRBD1
CDR3 protein: CATSPGQTNEKLFF
CDR3 DNA: TGTGCCACCAGCCCGGGACAGACCAATGAAAAACTGTTTTTT

J gene: TRBJ1-1
V gene: TRBV23-1
clone size: NA
D gene: TRBD1
CDR3 protein: CASSQSRGEAFF
CDR3 DNA: TGCGCCAGCAGTCAGTCCAGGGGGGAGGCTTTCTTT